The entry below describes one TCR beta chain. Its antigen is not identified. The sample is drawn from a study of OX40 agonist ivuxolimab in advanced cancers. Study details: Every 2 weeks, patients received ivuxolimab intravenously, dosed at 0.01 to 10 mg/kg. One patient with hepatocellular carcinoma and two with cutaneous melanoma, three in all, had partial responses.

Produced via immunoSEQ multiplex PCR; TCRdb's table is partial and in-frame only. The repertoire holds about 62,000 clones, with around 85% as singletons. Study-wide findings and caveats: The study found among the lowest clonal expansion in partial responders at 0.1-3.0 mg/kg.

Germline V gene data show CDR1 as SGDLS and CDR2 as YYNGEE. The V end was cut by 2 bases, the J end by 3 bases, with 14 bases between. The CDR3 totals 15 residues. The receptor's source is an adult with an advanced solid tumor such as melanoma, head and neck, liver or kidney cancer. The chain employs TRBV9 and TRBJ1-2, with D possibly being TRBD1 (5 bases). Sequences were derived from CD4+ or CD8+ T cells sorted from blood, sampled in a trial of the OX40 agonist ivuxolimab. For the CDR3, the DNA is TGTGCCAGCAGCGTCATGGGGGTACCGGACTATGGCTACACCTTC. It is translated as CASSVMGVPDYGYTF.